This T cell receptor beta chain was documented in a study of blood T cells in healthy people across ages (dated by TCRdb to the mid-2010s). With respect to the entire study: In model experiments, template switching captured about one uniquely barcoded TCR beta cDNA molecule for every two T cells. To track age-related changes in TCR beta repertoire diversity, the study relied on deep sequencing normalized with unique cDNA molecular identifiers. Donors were grouped into four age groups: young (average approximately 15 years), middle-aged (roughly 37), aged (around 60) and long-lived (approximately 75). To avoid experimental bias, donors of different ages were spread randomly across the sequencing lanes. The study analyzed two additional independent replicas of 1 million unique cDNA reads from the same blood draw for two donors, one aged 18 to 30 and one aged 80 or older.

A word on this clonotype: Its antigen is currently not known. No base quality information exists; no much larger clone differs at one position.

The library was built by means of 5' RACE. These reads were obtained on an Illumina HiSeq 2500. A second PCR of roughly 7 to 11 cycles was run with a J-beta primer mix and a sample-barcoded 5' primer. A unique molecular identifier was introduced onto each TCR beta cDNA molecule by a template-switch 5' adaptor carrying 12 random nucleotides. At least 3 million CDR3-containing paired-end reads were obtained from each sample. The Mint cDNA synthesis kit, primed by a TRBC-specific oligonucleotide, was used to synthesize first-strand cDNA from all RNA. Following uracil-DNA glycosylase treatment, a first 18-cycle PCR with universal primers M1SS and BC2_uni_R was performed on all cDNA. The original methods were these. For normalization, 1 million high-quality reads were randomly selected from each sample, with every read carrying a distinct molecular identifier. Instead of being binned into consensus sequences, reads that shared molecular identifiers were thrown out. MiTCR, run with a Q25 quality threshold and the strictest error-elimination algorithm, handled CDR3 identification, clonotype clustering and error correction. A nonparametric unseen species model with Euler transformation was used to estimate lower-bound total TCR beta diversity. TCRdb reprocessing: public reads trimmed at Q25 with fastp, clones called with MiXCR, in-frame beta chains kept. Rows with a matching CDR3 protein are joined into one entry that keeps the most common DNA and genes. The V and J calls were not made by the authors but by TCRdb's processing. A total of about 1,000,000 distinct CDR3 sequences appear in this sample, 40% to 45% of them only once. The top ten constitute under 20% of the sample.

General study outcomes and caveats: There was a strong correlation between observed TCR beta diversity and the percentage of naive T cells measured by flow cytometry. Compared with the aged group, more naive CD4+ T cells, fewer expanded clones and increased TCR diversity were shown by the long-lived group, suggesting age selection. Observed TCR beta diversity per million T cells fell roughly linearly with age, and a significant reduction was already apparent by age about 43. Conclusive comparison of naive and antigen-experienced compartments was prevented by the profiling of bulk unsorted PBMCs. Donor CMV infection status was unknown, potentially confounding age-related changes in expanded clonotypes. Estimates of total diversity from one million sequenced T cells were regarded as lower bounds and underestimates.

From the germline V gene, CDR1 is SGHRS and CDR2 is YFSETQ. V loses 6 bases at its end and J loses 4 bases; junction bases beyond the gene matches: 6. Counted from cysteine to phenylalanine, this CDR3 has 15 amino acids. Just the 45-base CDR3 DNA is kept, in frame starting at base 1. The approximately 41 donors, aged about 6 to 100 years, were systemically healthy Caucasian individuals from Russia. Approximately 10 milliliters of peripheral blood were collected from each donor into EDTA-treated Vacutainer tubes. Ficoll-Paque density-gradient centrifugation was used to isolate PBMCs, with at least 7 million per sample. Total RNA, at least 5.5 micrograms per sample, was extracted from PBMCs with Trizol reagent. For every donor, an aliquot of PBMCs went through flow cytometry to measure the percentages of naive CD45RAhigh/CD27high T cells.

The chain employs TRBV5-1 and TRBJ2-1; TRBD2 agrees with 11 junctional bases. This clonotype was sampled from an older woman in good health. What was sequenced was blood. CDR3 region: CASMRLAGGYNEQFF. The DNA sequence follows: TGCGCCAGCATGCGGCTAGCGGGAGGTTACAATGAGCAGTTCTTC.